The clone carrying this TCR beta chain has only one observation. The sample belongs to a study of cytomegalovirus exposure and HLA in healthy donors. Trimming cost V 3 bases and J 5 bases; bases outside gene matches: 12. The length of the CDR3 is 16 residues. Germline lookup yields CDR1 LGHNA and CDR2 YNFKEQ. The PCR contained 60 Vbeta and 13 Jbeta primers. Here immunoSEQ multiplex PCR was the method, and the copy in TCRdb shows in-frame clones only, minus some. The table lists 200,000 or so clones, 78% of them singletons. Whereas donors were nominally healthy upon sampling, unrecorded immune exposures were probable.

This chain uses TRBV4-2 with TRBJ1-2; 7 positions match TRBD1. Sequencing input: PBMCs. The TCR sequence derives from a male donor in good health and CMV-seronegative. The CDR3 coding sequence is TGTGCCAGCAGCCATCCTGGGGAAGGGGGCCAGTATGGCTACACCTTC. Residues: CASSHPGEGGQYGYTF.